This T cell receptor (beta chain) comes out of a study of human T cells and chemical hapten exposure. In the study overall: Alopecia areata, totalis or universalis affected patients who were mostly female.

Noted time point: pre-sensitization, week 0. Treatment of the sample: therapeutic diphenylcyclopropenone sensitization with weekly scalp DPC. Prior to application of each patch test, blood was drawn. Per germline, CDR1 DFQATT and CDR2 SNEGSKA (reference sequence). This CDR3 comprises 15 residues. V was trimmed by 0 bases and J by 5 bases, leaving 16 bases between them. TCRdb called the RACE reads again in MiXCR, with one record for every CDR3 protein. Counted here are about 270,000 distinct CDR3 sequences, around 7.3% occurring once; the ten biggest clones make up about 1.2%. Ten or more counts support this clonotype.

The starting material was whole blood, obtained in connection with sensitization to the hapten diphenylcyclopropenone (DPC). This chain joins TRBV20-1 and TRBJ1-2, with unresolved D. The receptor was derived from a young man with alopecia areata. Some clones in this sample may be carry-over from other donors' samples. This CDR3 reads CSARDPAAAPYGYTF. DNA of the CDR3: TGCAGTGCTAGAGACCCCGCAGCCGCTCCGTATGGCTACACCTTC.